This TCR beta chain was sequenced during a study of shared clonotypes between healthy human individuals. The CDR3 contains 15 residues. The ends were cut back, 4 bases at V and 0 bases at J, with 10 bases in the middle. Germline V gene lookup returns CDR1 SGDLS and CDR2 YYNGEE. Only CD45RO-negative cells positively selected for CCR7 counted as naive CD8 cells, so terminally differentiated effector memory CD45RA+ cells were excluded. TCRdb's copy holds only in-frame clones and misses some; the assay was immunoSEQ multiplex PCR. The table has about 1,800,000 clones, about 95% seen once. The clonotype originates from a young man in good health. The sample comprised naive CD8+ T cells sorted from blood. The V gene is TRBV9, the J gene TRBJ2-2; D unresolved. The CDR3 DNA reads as TGTGCCAGCAGCCTGAGCAGAACGAACACCGGGGAGCTGTTTTTT. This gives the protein CASSLSRTNTGELFF.